The next 29 T cell receptor beta chains were all read from a single sample in a study of beta chain features in type 1 diabetes. Findings of the study overall: TCRB CDR3 length was moderately but significantly reduced in all four CD4+ subsets of Type 1 diabetes patients.

These receptors have no identified antigens. Expressed TCRB transcripts were sequenced, since all the RNA that had been isolated was reverse transcribed. Only in-frame clones appear in the TCRdb table, and some are missing; sequencing was by immunoSEQ multiplex PCR. This table has about 650,000 clones, roughly 12% appearing once. Input material: naive CD4+ T cells from blood. Every receptor here comes from a man aged 25 to 40 with type 1 diabetes.

Only a few counts were recorded for this clone. The V and J genes are TRBV11-2 and TRBJ2-1, with D perhaps matching TRBD1 (6 bases). The germline CDR1 and CDR2 sequences are SGHAT and FQNNGV. The CDR3 runs to 15 residues. V lost 8 bases and J lost 7, with 21 bases in between. The CDR3 loop reads CASLLGQPGSNEQFF. In nucleotides, the CDR3 is TGTGCCAGCCTACTCGGACAGCCCGGTAGTAATGAGCAGTTCTTC.

This clone was seen a few times. CDR3 protein: CASSLTATGELFF. The CDR3 DNA reads as TGTGCCAGCAGCTTGACTGCTACCGGGGAGCTGTTTTTT. The V gene is TRBV7-6, the J gene TRBJ2-2; the D is unclear. The CDR3 length is 13 residues. Germline V gene sequence: CDR1 SGHVS, CDR2 FNYEAQ. V was shortened by 3 bases and J by 5 bases, with 7 bases between the two germline ends.

CDR3 region: CASSSTATAYAKNIQYF. For the CDR3, the DNA is TGTGCCAGCAGCTCGACGGCGACAGCTTACGCCAAAAACATTCAGTACTTC. This chain connects TRBV11-2 to TRBJ2-4, with D maybe TRBD1 (5 bases). Germline CDR1 reads SGHAT; CDR2 reads FQNNGV. The CDR3 runs 17 residues. V was clipped by 4 bases and J by 1 base, with 17 bases between them.

This clone showed up just a few times. This chain links TRBV5-4 with TRBJ2-3; D unclear. The germline V and J ends were trimmed by 3 bases and 2 bases, with 4 bases remaining between them. The CDR3 has 12 residues. Looked up from germline, CDR1 is SGHNT and CDR2 is YYREEE (reference sequence). CDR3 DNA sequence: TGTGCCAGCAGCTACGACACAGATACGCAGTATTTT. Its translation is CASSYDTDTQYF.

This clone showed up just a few times. The chain employs TRBV14 and TRBJ2-5; TRBD1 matches 9 bases. Germline loops: CDR1 SGHDN, CDR2 FVKESK. The CDR3 covers 16 residues. Germline trimming cut 3 bases from V and 2 bases from J; bases unmatched to any gene: 7. The CDR3 reads CASSHRDRAKQETQYF. In nucleotides, the CDR3 is TGTGCCAGCAGCCACCGGGACAGGGCGAAACAAGAGACCCAGTACTTC.

This chain uses TRBV28 with TRBJ1-2; D unclear. Between the trimmed V and J ends, which lost 5 bases and 4 bases, there was a span of 11 bases. The CDR3 is 13 residues long. The V gene's germline CDR1 is MDHEN and CDR2 SYDVKM. The CDR3 coding sequence is TGTGCCAGCAGTGCGCCCCAGCGCTATGGCTACACCTTC. Protein: CASSAPQRYGYTF.

V is TRBV15 and J is TRBJ2-5; D is tentatively TRBD1 or TRBD2 (5 bases each). Looked up from germline, CDR1 is LNHNV and CDR2 is YYDKDF (reference sequence). The CDR3 sequence is 15 residues long. Trimming removed 1 base at V and 5 bases at J, with 14 bases between. The CDR3 loop is CATSRAGQWGETQYF. The CDR3, as DNA: TGTGCCACCAGCAGAGCCGGACAATGGGGGGAGACCCAGTACTTC.

The chain is built from TRBV5-1 and TRBJ1-5; 8 bases agree with TRBD1. CDR1 and CDR2 (germline): SGHRS, YFSETQ. This CDR3 region has 14 residues. V was clipped by 4 bases and J by 10 bases; unmatched bases: 10. CDR3 DNA sequence: TGCGCCAGCAGCCCAGGACAGGGTCTGGATCCCCAGCATTTT. Translating gives CASSPGQGLDPQHF.

This chain links TRBV7-9 with TRBJ2-1; 10 bases agree with TRBD1. The junction had 11 bases not matched to a gene; V was cut back by 5 bases and J by 7 bases. The CDR3 contains 16 residues. The germline CDR1 and CDR2 sequences are SEHNR and FQNEAQ (reference sequence). The CDR3: CASSRTGTGAGNEQFF. The CDR3 nucleotides read TGTGCCAGCAGCCGAACCGGGACAGGGGCCGGGAATGAGCAGTTCTTC. The variable domain in full, completed from reference TRBV7-9 and TRBJ2-1, reads DTGVSQNPRHKITKRGQNVTFRCDPISEHNRLYWYRQTLGQGPEFLTYFQNEAQLEKSRLLSDRFSAERPKGSFSTLEIQRTEQGDSAMYLCASSRTGTGAGNEQFFGPGTRLTVL.

The rearrangement uses TRBV5-6 and TRBJ1-4; unclear D gene. Germline loops: CDR1 SGHDT, CDR2 YYEEEE. The V and J ends lost 6 bases and 0 bases respectively, with 21 bases between them. This CDR3 contains 18 residues. The CDR3 loop reads CASTVHGEVTSTNEKLFF. As DNA, the CDR3 is TGTGCCAGCACCGTCCATGGGGAGGTGACATCAACTAATGAAAAACTGTTTTTT.

This clone was detected a few times. The rearrangement joins TRBV28 to TRBJ2-3; 7 positions match TRBD2. Per the germline V gene, CDR1 is MDHEN and CDR2 is SYDVKM. The CDR3 is 19 residues long. The V segment lost 1 base and the J segment 4 bases; nucleotides outside the gene matches: 17. The CDR3 DNA reads as TGTGCCAGCAGTTTATCCAGGACCCGGCGGGGGATTAAGCCAGATACGCAGTATTTT. It encodes CASSLSRTRRGIKPDTQYF.

The J gene is TRBJ2-6, the V gene TRBV5-4; no clear D gene. The CDR3 extends over 15 amino acids. V was trimmed by 1 base and J by 4 bases, leaving 9 bases between them. Germline V gene data show CDR1 as SGHNT and CDR2 as YYREEE (reference sequence). The CDR3 reads CASSLTGLGANVLTF. The CDR3, as DNA: TGTGCCAGCAGCTTGACCGGGCTCGGGGCCAACGTCCTGACTTTC.

The genes are TRBV28 and TRBJ2-1; 11 positions agree with TRBD2. The CDR3 has 16 amino acids. Germline V gene lookup returns CDR1 MDHEN and CDR2 SYDVKM. Unmatched junction bases numbered 7, after V lost 5 bases and J lost 4 bases. CDR3 sequence (DNA): TGTGCCAGCAGTCCCACCGGGACTAGCGGTTACAATGAGCAGTTCTTC. This encodes CASSPTGTSGYNEQFF.

This clone was observed a handful of times. The gene calls are TRBV4-2 and TRBJ2-1; unclear D gene. The V gene's germline CDR1 is LGHNA and CDR2 YNFKEQ. This CDR3 contains 15 residues. The germline V and J ends were trimmed by 0 bases and 0 bases, with 6 bases remaining between them. The CDR3 DNA is TGTGCCAGCAGCCAAGATCTGAGCTCCTACAATGAGCAGTTCTTC. Encoded protein: CASSQDLSSYNEQFF.

This clone has more than one count but fewer than ten. This chain uses TRBV10-3 with TRBJ2-7; 11 bases fit TRBD1. Germline CDR1 reads ENHRY; CDR2 reads SYGVKD. The CDR3 is made up of 15 amino acids. Trimming removed 3 bases from V and 2 bases from J; junction bases left unmatched: 3. The CDR3 nucleotides are TGTGCCATCAGTGAAGGGGACAGGGGGGCCTACGAGCAGTACTTC. It specifies CAISEGDRGAYEQYF.

This chain connects TRBV6-5 to TRBJ2-1; 7 nucleotides align to TRBD1. The CDR3 has 15 residues. The J segment lost 8 bases and the V segment lost 0 bases, leaving 7 bases of the junction unmatched. The germline V gene has CDR1 MNHEY and CDR2 SVGAGI. The CDR3: CASSYSVGQFDEQFF. In DNA form, the CDR3 reads TGTGCCAGCAGTTACTCTGTGGGACAGTTCGATGAGCAGTTCTTC.

The chain uses TRBV10-3 and TRBJ2-7; D is ambiguous. The V gene's germline CDR1 is ENHRY and CDR2 SYGVKD. This CDR3 comprises 18 residues. Between the trimmed V and J ends, which lost 1 base and 1 base, there was a span of 20 bases. CDR3 amino acids: CAISEYLRFTTGSYEQYF. The CDR3 DNA reads as TGTGCCATCAGTGAGTACCTCCGATTTACGACTGGGTCCTACGAGCAGTACTTC.

This clone was seen a handful of times. This chain joins TRBV18 and TRBJ2-2; D may be TRBD1 (6 bases). V lost 4 bases, J lost 0 bases, and 15 bases lay in between. The V gene's germline CDR1 is KGHSH and CDR2 LQKENI. There are 17 residues in the CDR3. DNA for the CDR3: TGTGCCAGCTCACTGGGACAAAGGACAGCGAACACCGGGGAGCTGTTTTTT. Its protein is CASSLGQRTANTGELFF.

This clone was seen a handful of times. The V and J genes are TRBV5-5 and TRBJ2-1; TRBD1 agrees at 8 bases. V shed 1 base, J shed 8 bases, and the junction held 5 bases outside the gene matches. CDR1 and CDR2 (germline): SGHKS, YYEKEE (reference sequence). The CDR3 totals 14 residues. For the CDR3, the DNA is TGTGCCAGCAGCTTGCGGGCAGGGGGCCATGAGCAGTTCTTC. It translates to CASSLRAGGHEQFF.

This clone was observed a few times. V gene TRBV30 combines with J gene TRBJ2-2; D is ambiguous. The V end lost 2 bases, the J end lost 6 bases, and 10 bases lay between the germline ends. The CDR3 covers 13 residues. Germline V lookup: CDR1 GTSNPN, CDR2 SVGIG (reference sequence). The CDR3 nucleotides are TGTGCCTGGAGTAGGCTAGAGTCCGGGGAGCTGTTTTTT. This encodes CAWSRLESGELFF.

The genes are TRBV5-6 and TRBJ2-7; D is unclear. V was pared by 2 bases and J by 3 bases, with 9 bases between. CDR3 length: 13 residues. Looked up from germline, CDR1 is SGHDT and CDR2 is YYEEEE. CDR3 loop: CASSFAGYYEQYF. CDR3 coding DNA: TGTGCCAGCAGCTTTGCTGGGTACTACGAGCAGTACTTC.

This clone was recorded a few times. The chain links TRBV4-2 to TRBJ2-5; D may correspond to TRBD1 or TRBD2 (7 bases each). Germline V gives CDR1 LGHNA, CDR2 YNFKEQ. The V gene lost 3 bases and the J gene lost 3 bases, with 17 bases spanning the gap. The CDR3 is made up of 16 amino acids. The CDR3 spells CASSHRNRGGKETQYF. The CDR3 DNA reads TGTGCCAGCAGCCATAGGAACAGGGGAGGGAAAGAGACCCAGTACTTC.

This sequence joins TRBV5-1 and TRBJ2-7, with D tentatively TRBD1 (5 bases). V shed 1 base and J shed 0 bases, with 11 bases lying between them. The CDR3 is 15 amino acids. Germline CDR1 SGHRS, CDR2 YFSETQ. CDR3 region: CASSLLTGGSYEQYF. CDR3 in DNA: TGCGCCAGCAGCTTGCTTACAGGCGGCTCCTACGAGCAGTACTTC.

V gene TRBV19 combines with J gene TRBJ1-2, with 7 bases matching TRBD1. Germline assignment: CDR1 LNHDA and CDR2 SQIVND (reference sequence). The CDR3 totals 14 residues. Losses at the gene ends were 4 bases for V and 4 bases for J; bases not matched to a gene: 6. The CDR3 sequence is CASSTLQGLYGYTF. DNA for the CDR3: TGTGCCAGTAGTACCTTACAGGGGCTCTATGGCTACACCTTC.

This chain uses TRBV7-2 with TRBJ1-5; D is uncertain. This CDR3 comprises 15 residues. The germline V and J ends were trimmed by 1 base and 2 bases, with 9 bases remaining between them. The V gene's germline CDR1 is SGHTA and CDR2 FQGNSA. The CDR3 bases are TGTGCCAGCAGCTTAGATGTCGGGCGCAATCAGCCCCAGCATTTT. Translated: CASSLDVGRNQPQHF.

This CDR3 is CASSLRTSGAETQYF. In DNA form, the CDR3 reads TGTGCCAGCAGCTTAAGGACTAGCGGGGCTGAGACCCAGTACTTC. V usage is TRBV7-2 and J usage is TRBJ2-5; TRBD2 aligns across 12 bases. CDR3 length equals 15 residues. Germline values: CDR1 SGHTA, CDR2 FQGNSA. Trimming cost V 2 bases and J 5 bases; bases outside gene matches: 3.

This clone turned up a few times. The chain has TRBV9 and TRBJ1-6, with D possibly TRBD1 on 6 matching bases. Per germline, CDR1 SGDLS and CDR2 YYNGEE. V was trimmed by 0 bases and J by 9 bases, leaving 10 bases between them. The CDR3 totals 14 residues. As DNA, the CDR3 is TGTGCCAGCAGCGTAGAACAGGGTATTTCACCCCTCCACTTT. Its translation is CASSVEQGISPLHF. Drawing the rest from reference TRBV9 and TRBJ1-6, the complete variable domain is DSGVTQTPKHLITATGQRVTLRCSPRSGDLSVYWYQQSLDQGLQFLIQYYNGEERAKGNILERFSAQQFPDLHSELNLSSLELGDSALYFCASSVEQGISPLHFGNGTRLTVT.

The rearrangement links TRBV7-7 to TRBJ2-7; 8 bases agree with TRBD1. The CDR3 covers 15 residues. V gave up 1 base and J gave up 1 base; unmatched junction bases: 3. Looked up from germline, CDR1 is SSHAT and CDR2 is FNYEAQ (reference sequence). The DNA for the CDR3 is TGTGCCAGCAGCTTAGGAACAGGGGGTTCCTACGAGCAGTACTTC. As protein: CASSLGTGGSYEQYF.

This chain joins TRBV18 and TRBJ1-1; no clear D gene. Germline CDR1 reads KGHSH; CDR2 reads LQKENI. The CDR3 runs to 14 residues. With 4 bases removed from V and 1 base from J, the gap between germline ends came to 10 bases. In DNA form, the CDR3 reads TGTGCCAGCTCACAGGAGATAGAGAACACTGAAGCTTTCTTT. Translating gives CASSQEIENTEAFF.